This T cell receptor beta chain comes out of a study of T-cell memory formation after mild COVID-19. Study-wide context: Among the donors, TCR clusters were largely specific to each donor. General observations from the study: Contracting clones from day 15 to 85 had balanced CD4/CD8; later expanders favoured CD4+.

The CDR3 is 14 amino acids. V gave up 2 bases and J gave up 2 bases, with 7 bases separating them. Germline CDR1 is DFQATT and CDR2 is SNEGSKA (reference sequence). 5'RACE primed from the constant segment yielded TCR alpha and TCR beta cDNA libraries bearing sample barcodes and UMIs. TCRdb redid the calling of the 5' RACE reads with MiXCR, one entry per CDR3 protein. The data contain 200,000 to 250,000 distinct CDR3 sequences, more than 8% of them seen just once; the ten biggest clones take up around 3.3%. In its sample, this clonotype was seen many times. Its matching antigen is unknown. The chain joins TRBV20-1 to TRBJ2-6; D is ambiguous. The sequencing input was PBMCs or a T cell subset sorted from them (not recorded which). The TCR sequence derives from a man aged 18 to 30 who had mild COVID-19 (a few samples of this study predate the infection). Cell type and time point are not known. CDR3 DNA: TGCAGTGCTAGACTCCAGGCTGGGGCCAACGTCCTGACTTTC. It specifies CSARLQAGANVLTF.